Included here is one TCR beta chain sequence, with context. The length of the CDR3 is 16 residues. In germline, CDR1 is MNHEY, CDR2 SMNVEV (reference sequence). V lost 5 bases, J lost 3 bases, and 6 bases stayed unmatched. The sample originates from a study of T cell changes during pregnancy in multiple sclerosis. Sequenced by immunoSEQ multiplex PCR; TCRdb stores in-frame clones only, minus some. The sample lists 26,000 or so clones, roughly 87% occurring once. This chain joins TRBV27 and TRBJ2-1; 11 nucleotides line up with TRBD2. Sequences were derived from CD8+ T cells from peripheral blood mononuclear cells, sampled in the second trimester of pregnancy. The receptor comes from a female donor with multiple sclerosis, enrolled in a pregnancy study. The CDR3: CASSAQTSGNYNEQFF. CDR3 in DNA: TGTGCCAGCAGTGCCCAGACTAGCGGGAACTACAATGAGCAGTTCTTC.